A single sample gave rise to the 20 T cell receptor beta chains below, sequenced in a study of molecular identifiers for immune sequencing clone quantification. One entry per CDR3 protein results from TCRdb running MiXCR on the PCR reads. Of approximately 90,000 distinct CDR3 sequences listed, roughly 23% are singletons. The source material was naive CD8+ T cells from blood, with Jurkat cell RNA spiked in. Subset in this sample: FACS-sorted CD8+CD4-CCR7+CD45RA+ naive T cells. The origin of the receptors is a human donor in good health. Some libraries in this study had Jurkat cell RNA spiked in.

This clonotype was counted ten times or more. V and J are TRBV13 and TRBJ2-3; 7 positions match TRBD2. Germline CDR1 reads PRHDT; CDR2 reads FYEKMQ (reference sequence). V was pared by 4 bases and J by 0 bases, with 13 bases of the junction left unmatched. CDR3 length: 18 amino acids. This CDR3 is CASSYALAESSSTDTQYF. The CDR3 nucleotides read TGTGCCAGCAGCTATGCGCTAGCGGAGTCCTCTAGCACAGATACGCAGTATTTT. Looking up the rest from reference TRBV13 and TRBJ2-3 gives the full variable domain: AAGVIQSPRHLIKEKRETATLKCYPIPRHDTVYWYQQGPGQDPQFLISFYEKMQSDKGSIPDRFSAQQFSDYHSELNMSSLELGDSALYFCASSYALAESSSTDTQYFGPGTRLTVL.

This clonotype has just a few counts. The chain uses TRBV4-3 and TRBJ2-4; a possible D gene is TRBD2 (6 bases). V lost 0 bases to trimming and J lost 8 bases, with 11 bases between them. The CDR3 spans 14 residues. Looked up from germline, CDR1 is LGHNA and CDR2 is YSLEER. The CDR3 region has the DNA TGCGCCAGCAGCCAAGATCTGCGGGGATACATTCAGTACTTC. This codes for CASSQDLRGYIQYF.

The sample holds many counts of this clonotype. The chain has TRBV25-1 and TRBJ2-7, with D possibly matching TRBD1 (5 bases). This CDR3 is built from 13 residues. Germline V gene data show CDR1 as MGHDK and CDR2 as SYGVNS. V was clipped by 7 bases and J by 2 bases, with 12 bases between them. Written as DNA, the CDR3 is TGTGCCAGCATGACAGAAAACCCCTACGAGCAGTACTTC. Protein: CASMTENPYEQYF.

Many counts were recorded for this clonotype. The rearrangement links TRBV28 to TRBJ2-7, with D maybe TRBD1 (5 bases). Germline lookup yields CDR1 MDHEN and CDR2 SYDVKM. Deletions cut 3 bases from V and 5 bases from J, with 17 bases between. This CDR3 region has 15 residues. CDR3 sequence (DNA): TGTGCCAGCAGTTTGGTCGGACCAAGGGGAAACGAGCAGTACTTC. Translating gives CASSLVGPRGNEQYF.

This clonotype was observed many times. V and J are TRBV4-3 and TRBJ1-1; D is uncertain. The CDR3 spans 16 residues. Trimming cost V 0 bases and J 1 base, with 12 bases left between them. In germline, CDR1 is LGHNA, CDR2 YSLEER. The CDR3 is CASSQERATENTEAFF. The CDR3 bases are TGCGCCAGCAGCCAAGAAAGGGCAACAGAGAACACTGAAGCTTTCTTT.

This rearrangement joins TRBV6-2 or TRBV6-3 to TRBJ2-1, with 9 bases fitting TRBD2. V shed 5 bases, J shed 4 bases, and the junction held 6 bases outside the gene matches. Germline lookup yields CDR1 MNHEY and CDR2 SVGEGT. The CDR3 is 15 amino acids. CDR3 DNA: TGTGCCAGCAGTCCTCTAGCGGGGAGGTACAATGAGCAGTTCTTC. Its translation: CASSPLAGRYNEQFF.

The chain links TRBV30 to TRBJ1-6, with TRBD1 identical over 9 bases. The CDR3 spans 16 residues. The V and J ends lost 3 bases and 7 bases, in that order; junction bases with no gene match: 10. In germline, CDR1 is GTSNPN, CDR2 SVGIG (reference sequence). CDR3 amino acids: CAWSPGTGYGNSPLHF. CDR3 DNA: TGTGCCTGGAGCCCCGGGACAGGGTATGGCAATTCACCCCTCCACTTT.

V usage is TRBV7-9 and J usage is TRBJ2-3, with TRBD2 matching over 7 bases. Germline CDR1 reads SEHNR; CDR2 reads FQNEAQ (reference sequence). After removal of 4 bases from V and 5 bases from J, the junction contained 9 bases not matched to a gene. This CDR3 has 15 residues. DNA for the CDR3: TGTGCCAGCAGCTCCCAGCGGGGTTATGGAGATACGCAGTATTTT. Translation gives CASSSQRGYGDTQYF.

This chain links TRBV6-5 with TRBJ2-7; D ambiguous. CDR1 MNHEY and CDR2 SVGAGI come from the germline V gene. The CDR3 spans 15 residues. Deletions cut 0 bases from V and 5 bases from J, with 14 bases between. In DNA form, the CDR3 reads TGTGCCAGCAGTTACTCTGGCGACCTGGGGAACGAGCAGTACTTC. Translation gives CASSYSGDLGNEQYF.

This clonotype has ten or more counts. The chain couples TRBV6-2 or TRBV6-3 to TRBJ2-1; D call uncertain. The V end was cut by 4 bases, the J end by 1 base, with 11 bases between. The CDR3 is 15 residues long. The germline gives CDR1 MNHEY, CDR2 SVGEGT. This CDR3 reads CASSSALVSYNEQFF. DNA for the CDR3: TGTGCCAGCAGTTCGGCGCTAGTGTCCTACAATGAGCAGTTCTTC.

This clonotype was seen at least ten times. The chain combines TRBV28 with TRBJ1-5; D remains ambiguous. This CDR3 comprises 18 residues. Trimming shortened V by 5 bases and J by 0 bases, and 20 bases separated the two germline ends. Germline loops: CDR1 MDHEN, CDR2 SYDVKM. CDR3 sequence (DNA): TGTGCCAGCAGTCGACACGGATCCACCCTCTATAGCAATCAGCCCCAGCATTTT. Protein: CASSRHGSTLYSNQPQHF.

V gene TRBV5-6 combines with J gene TRBJ2-7; D gene uncertain. The CDR3 consists of 14 residues. V was clipped by 2 bases and J by 7 bases, with 16 bases between them. The germline V gene encodes CDR1 SGHDT and CDR2 YYEEEE. The CDR3 coding sequence is TGTGCCAGCAGCTTACCCCGAAGCAGTGTTGAGCAGTACTTC. It translates to CASSLPRSSVEQYF.

This chain uses TRBV12-3 or TRBV12-4 with TRBJ2-7; D is possibly TRBD2 (6 bases). This CDR3 spans 15 amino acids. Trimming cost V 8 bases and J 2 bases, with 19 bases left between them. Written as DNA, the CDR3 is TGTGCCAGCGGTATCCGGGGGAAAGCGGCCTACGAGCAGTACTTC. This translates into CASGIRGKAAYEQYF.

This clonotype has ten or more counts. The rearrangement links TRBV5-1 to TRBJ2-3, with 8 bases that match TRBD2. From germline, CDR1 is SGHRS and CDR2 YFSETQ. V shed 4 bases and J 5 bases; nucleotides not matched to a gene: 12. The CDR3 is made up of 16 amino acids. The CDR3 nucleotides are TGCGCCAGCAGCGGACCCTACGGGGGGGCTATAGATACGCAGTATTTT. Translating gives CASSGPYGGAIDTQYF.

This clonotype was found many times. V gene TRBV28 combines with J gene TRBJ2-7; 10 bases align to TRBD2. In germline, CDR1 is MDHEN, CDR2 SYDVKM. The length of the CDR3 is 16 residues. The ends lost 6 bases at V and 4 bases at J; junction bases unmatched: 12. The CDR3 spells CASSLTPGLAMYEQYF. CDR3 sequence (DNA): TGTGCCAGCAGCCTCACGCCGGGACTAGCGATGTACGAGCAGTACTTC. Variable domain in full (rest from reference TRBV28 and TRBJ2-7): DVKVTQSSRYLVKRTGEKVFLECVQDMDHENMFWYRQDPGLGLRLIYFSYDVKMKEKGDIPEGYSVSREKKERFSLILESASTNQTSMYLCASSLTPGLAMYEQYFGPGTRLTVT.

This clonotype was recorded at least ten times. The gene calls are TRBV9 and TRBJ2-2; TRBD1 or TRBD2 may be the D gene (5 bases each). CDR3 length equals 16 residues. V was trimmed by 4 bases and J by 3 bases, leaving 16 bases between them. Germline loops: CDR1 SGDLS, CDR2 YYNGEE. The CDR3 coding sequence is TGTGCCAGCAGCCCCGGGACGGTGCCGGACACCGGGGAGCTGTTTTTT. Residues: CASSPGTVPDTGELFF. Complete variable domain (other parts from reference TRBV9 and TRBJ2-2): DSGVTQTPKHLITATGQRVTLRCSPRSGDLSVYWYQQSLDQGLQFLIQYYNGEERAKGNILERFSAQQFPDLHSELNLSSLELGDSALYFCASSPGTVPDTGELFFGEGSRLTVL.

This clonotype was seen a handful of times. The rearrangement joins TRBV7-7 to TRBJ2-2; D perhaps matches TRBD1 (6 bases). Trimming pared 5 bases from V and 4 bases from J, leaving 17 bases between. Per germline, CDR1 SSHAT and CDR2 FNYEAQ (reference sequence). The length of the CDR3 is 16 residues. CDR3 sequence reads: CASSPQTGSFTGELFF. CDR3 bases: TGTGCCAGCAGCCCCCAGACAGGTTCCTTCACCGGGGAGCTGTTTTTT.

About this clonotype: A much larger clone is a single base away; this may be a read error. As the CDR3 is not closed by the conserved phenylalanine or tryptophan, this likely results from a read error. This chain links TRBV5-1 with TRBJ1-1; 9 nucleotides match TRBD1. The CDR3 is 14 residues long. V lost 4 bases, J lost 5 bases, and 6 bases stayed unmatched. Germline lookup yields CDR1 SGHRS and CDR2 YFSETQ. DNA for the CDR3: TGCGCCAGCAGCACCCGGACAGGGGAGACTGAAGCTTTCTGT. Translation: CASSTRTGETEAFC.

With regard to this clonotype: One base away lies a much larger clone, so this may be a sequencing read error. CDR3 DNA: TGCAGTGCTAGAGTCCCGATACTGGCAGATACGCAGTATTTT. This gives the protein CSARVPILADTQYF. V usage is TRBV20-1 and J usage is TRBJ2-3; D call uncertain. This CDR3 comprises 14 residues. Germline values: CDR1 DFQATT, CDR2 SNEGSKA (reference sequence). Between the trimmed V and J ends, which lost 1 base and 4 bases, there was a span of 12 bases.

On this clonotype itself: A much larger clonotype is one base distant, so this may be a read error. The rearrangement joins TRBV12-3 or TRBV12-4 to TRBJ2-7; D perhaps matches TRBD1 (7 bases). This CDR3 is 14 amino acids long. Trimming pared 5 bases from V and 5 bases from J, leaving 16 bases between. The CDR3, as DNA: TGTGCCAGCAGTACTAGCAGGGGGGCCCACGAGCAGTACTTC. This translates into CASSTSRGAHEQYF.